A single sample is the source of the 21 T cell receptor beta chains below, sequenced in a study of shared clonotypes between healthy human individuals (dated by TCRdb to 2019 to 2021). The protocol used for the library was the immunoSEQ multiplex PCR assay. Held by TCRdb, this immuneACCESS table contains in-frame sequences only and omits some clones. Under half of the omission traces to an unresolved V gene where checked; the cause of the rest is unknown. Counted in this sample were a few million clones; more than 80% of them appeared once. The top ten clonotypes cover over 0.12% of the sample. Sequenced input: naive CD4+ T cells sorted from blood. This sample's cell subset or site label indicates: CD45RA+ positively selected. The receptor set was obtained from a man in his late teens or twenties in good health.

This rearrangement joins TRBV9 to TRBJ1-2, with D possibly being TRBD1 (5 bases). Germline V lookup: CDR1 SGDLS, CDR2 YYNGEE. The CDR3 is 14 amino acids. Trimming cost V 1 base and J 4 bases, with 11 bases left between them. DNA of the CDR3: TGTGCCAGCAGCGTATTTGAGACAGCCTATGGCTACACCTTC. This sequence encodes CASSVFETAYGYTF.

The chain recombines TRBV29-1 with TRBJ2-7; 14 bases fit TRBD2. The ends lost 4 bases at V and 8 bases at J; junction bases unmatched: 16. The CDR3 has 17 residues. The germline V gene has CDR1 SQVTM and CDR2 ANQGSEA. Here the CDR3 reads CSVVNRTSGGIGSQQYF. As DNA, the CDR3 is TGCAGCGTTGTTAATCGGACTAGCGGGGGGATCGGTTCTCAGCAGTACTTC.

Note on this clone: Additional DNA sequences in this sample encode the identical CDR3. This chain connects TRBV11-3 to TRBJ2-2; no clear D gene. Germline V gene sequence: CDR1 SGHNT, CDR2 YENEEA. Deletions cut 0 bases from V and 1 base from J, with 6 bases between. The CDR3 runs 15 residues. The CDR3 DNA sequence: TGTGCCAGCAGCTTAGATGGGGTGAACACCGGGGAGCTGTTTTTT. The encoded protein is CASSLDGVNTGELFF. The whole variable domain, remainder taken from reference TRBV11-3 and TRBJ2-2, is EAGVVQSPRYKIIEKKQPVAFWCNPISGHNTLYWYLQNLGQGPELLIRYENEEAVDDSQLPKDRFSAERLKGVDSTLKIQPAELGDSAVYLCASSLDGVNTGELFFGEGSRLTVL.

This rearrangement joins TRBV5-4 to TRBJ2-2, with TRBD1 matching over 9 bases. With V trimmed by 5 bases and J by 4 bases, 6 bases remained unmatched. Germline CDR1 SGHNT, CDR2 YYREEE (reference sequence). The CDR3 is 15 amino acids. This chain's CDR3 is CASSTGGSSTGELFF. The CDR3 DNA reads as TGTGCCAGCAGTACAGGGGGCTCATCCACCGGGGAGCTGTTTTTT.

CDR3 nucleotide sequence: TGTGCCAGTAGTATTGGGTTGGGCGCCTACGAGCAGTACTTC. It codes for CASSIGLGAYEQYF. The chain couples TRBV19 to TRBJ2-7; D is unresolved. CDR3 size: 14 residues. From germline, CDR1 is LNHDA and CDR2 SQIVND (reference sequence). V was pared by 3 bases and J by 2 bases, with 11 bases between.

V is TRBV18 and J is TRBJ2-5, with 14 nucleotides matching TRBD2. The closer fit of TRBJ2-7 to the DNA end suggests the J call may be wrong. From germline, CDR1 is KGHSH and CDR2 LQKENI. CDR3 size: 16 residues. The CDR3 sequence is CASSPRLAGGDYEQYF. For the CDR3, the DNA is TGTGCCAGCTCACCGCGACTAGCGGGAGGGGATTACGAGCAGTACTTC.

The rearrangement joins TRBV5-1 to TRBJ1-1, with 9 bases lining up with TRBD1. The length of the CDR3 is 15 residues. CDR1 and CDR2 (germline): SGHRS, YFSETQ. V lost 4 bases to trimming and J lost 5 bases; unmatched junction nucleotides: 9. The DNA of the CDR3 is TGCGCCAGCAGCGGAGGGGGACAGGGCGCGACTGAAGCTTTCTTT. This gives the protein CASSGGGQGATEAFF.

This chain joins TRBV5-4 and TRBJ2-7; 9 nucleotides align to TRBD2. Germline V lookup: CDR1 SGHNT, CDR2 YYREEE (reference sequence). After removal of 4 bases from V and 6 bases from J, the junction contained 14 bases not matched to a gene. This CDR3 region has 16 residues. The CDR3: CASSPLGTSSQLEQYF. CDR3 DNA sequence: TGTGCCAGCAGCCCGTTAGGGACTAGCAGCCAACTCGAGCAGTACTTC.

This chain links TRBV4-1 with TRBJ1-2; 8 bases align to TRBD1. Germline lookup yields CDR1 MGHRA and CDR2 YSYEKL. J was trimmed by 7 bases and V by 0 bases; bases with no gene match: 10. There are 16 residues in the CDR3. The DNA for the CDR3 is TGCGCCAGCAGCCAAGATTGGGGACAGGTGCTGCGTGGCTACACCTTC. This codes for CASSQDWGQVLRGYTF.

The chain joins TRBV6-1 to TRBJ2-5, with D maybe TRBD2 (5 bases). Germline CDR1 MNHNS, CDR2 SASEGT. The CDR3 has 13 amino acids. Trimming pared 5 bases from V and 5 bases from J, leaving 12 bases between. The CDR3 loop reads CASSILQRETQYF. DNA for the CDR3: TGTGCCAGCAGTATACTACAGCGGGAGACCCAGTACTTC.

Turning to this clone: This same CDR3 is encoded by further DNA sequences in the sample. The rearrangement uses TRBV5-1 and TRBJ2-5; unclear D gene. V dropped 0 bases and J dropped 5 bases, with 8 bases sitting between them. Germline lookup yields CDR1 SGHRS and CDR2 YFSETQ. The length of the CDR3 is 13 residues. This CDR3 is CASSLDVLETQYF. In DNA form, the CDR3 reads TGCGCCAGCAGCTTGGACGTTTTGGAGACCCAGTACTTC.

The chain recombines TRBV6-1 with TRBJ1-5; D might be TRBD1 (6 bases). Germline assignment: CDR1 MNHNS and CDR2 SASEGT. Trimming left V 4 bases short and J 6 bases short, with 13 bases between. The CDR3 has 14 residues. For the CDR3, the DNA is TGTGCCAGCAGTGCGACACAGGGCCCTCAGCCCCAGCATTTT. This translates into CASSATQGPQPQHF.

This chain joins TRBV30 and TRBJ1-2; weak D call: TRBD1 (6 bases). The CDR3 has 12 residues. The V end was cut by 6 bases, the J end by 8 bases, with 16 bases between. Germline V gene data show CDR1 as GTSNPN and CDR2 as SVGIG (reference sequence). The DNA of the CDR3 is TGTGCCTGTACACAGGGCGCGGGGGGCTACACCTTC. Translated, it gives CACTQGAGGYTF. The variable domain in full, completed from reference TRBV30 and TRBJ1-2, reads SQTIHQWPATLVQPVGSPLSLECTVEGTSNPNLYWYRQAAGRGLQLLFYSVGIGQISSEVPQNLSASRPQDRQFILSSKKLLLSDSGFYLCACTQGAGGYTFGSGTRLTVV.

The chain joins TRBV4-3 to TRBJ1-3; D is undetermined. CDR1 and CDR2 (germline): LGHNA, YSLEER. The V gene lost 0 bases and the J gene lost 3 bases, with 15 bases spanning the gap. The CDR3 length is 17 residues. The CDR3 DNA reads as TGCGCCAGCAGCCAAGATATCTGGGTTAGTGGTGGAAACACCATATATTTT. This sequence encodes CASSQDIWVSGGNTIYF.

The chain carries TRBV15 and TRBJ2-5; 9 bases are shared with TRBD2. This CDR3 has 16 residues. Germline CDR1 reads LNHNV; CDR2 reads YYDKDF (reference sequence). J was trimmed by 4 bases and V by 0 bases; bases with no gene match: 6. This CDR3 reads CATSREASGVVETQYF. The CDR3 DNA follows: TGTGCCACCAGCAGAGAGGCTAGCGGGGTGGTAGAGACCCAGTACTTC.

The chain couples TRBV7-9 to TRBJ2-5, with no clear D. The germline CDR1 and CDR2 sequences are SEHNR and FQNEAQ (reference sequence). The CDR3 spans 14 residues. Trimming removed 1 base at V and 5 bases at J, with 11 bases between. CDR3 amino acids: CASSLGGVEETQYF. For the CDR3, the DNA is TGTGCCAGCAGCTTAGGCGGAGTGGAGGAGACCCAGTACTTC.

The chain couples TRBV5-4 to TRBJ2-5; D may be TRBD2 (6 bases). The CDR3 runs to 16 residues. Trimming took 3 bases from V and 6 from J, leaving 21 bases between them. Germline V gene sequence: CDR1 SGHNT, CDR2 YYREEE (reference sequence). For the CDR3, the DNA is TGTGCCAGCAGCTACTCATCGACTAGTGGGGGGAAGACCCAGTACTTC. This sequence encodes CASSYSSTSGGKTQYF. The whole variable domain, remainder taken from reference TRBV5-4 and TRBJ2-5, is ETGVTQSPTHLIKTRGQQVTLRCSSQSGHNTVSWYQQALGQGPQFIFQYYREEENGRGNFPPRFSGLQFPNYSSELNVNALELDDSALYLCASSYSSTSGGKTQYFGPGTRLLVL.

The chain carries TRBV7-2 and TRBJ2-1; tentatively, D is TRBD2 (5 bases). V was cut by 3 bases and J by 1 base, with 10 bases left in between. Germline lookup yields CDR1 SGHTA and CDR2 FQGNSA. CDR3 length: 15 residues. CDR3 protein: CASSLGGLSYNEQFF. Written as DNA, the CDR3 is TGTGCCAGCAGCTTGGGCGGGCTTTCCTACAATGAGCAGTTCTTC.

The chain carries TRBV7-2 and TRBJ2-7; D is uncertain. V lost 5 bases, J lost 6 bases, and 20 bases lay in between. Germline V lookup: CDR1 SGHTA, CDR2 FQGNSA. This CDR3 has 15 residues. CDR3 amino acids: CASSTERSKGGEQYF. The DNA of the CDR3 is TGTGCCAGCAGCACCGAAAGAAGCAAAGGCGGCGAGCAGTACTTC. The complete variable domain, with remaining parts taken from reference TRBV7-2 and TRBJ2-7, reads GAGVSQSPSNKVTEKGKDVELRCDPISGHTALYWYRQSLGQGLEFLIYFQGNSAPDKSGLPSDRFSAERTGGSVSTLTIQRTQQEDSAVYLCASSTERSKGGEQYFGPGTRLTVT.

CDR3 sequence: CASRRRGSTDTQYF. The DNA of the CDR3 is TGTGCCAGCCGCCGGCGGGGGAGCACAGATACGCAGTATTTT. J is TRBJ2-3 and V is TRBV5-6; 7 nucleotides align to TRBD2. V was pared by 7 bases and J by 0 bases, with 5 bases of the junction left unmatched. Germline V gives CDR1 SGHDT, CDR2 YYEEEE. The CDR3 extends over 14 amino acids.

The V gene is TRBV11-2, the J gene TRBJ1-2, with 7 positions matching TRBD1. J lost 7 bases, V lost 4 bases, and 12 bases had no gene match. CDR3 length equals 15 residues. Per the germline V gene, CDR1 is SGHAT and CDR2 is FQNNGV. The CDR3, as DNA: TGTGCCAGCAGCTCTAAAGGCGTCAGGGGGGCTGGCTACACCTTC. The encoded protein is CASSSKGVRGAGYTF.